This TCR beta chain was identified during a study of CD8+ T cells in alopecia areata. Study-wide background: A regimen of oral tofacitinib, 5 to 10 mg twice daily, was given to treated patients. Study-level findings and limits: Lesional scalp exceeded normal scalp in clonality, especially in alopecia totalis/universalis. Resident alphabeta T cells of normal skin are also sequenced in scalp samples.

The CDR3 sequence is 13 residues long. Germline V gene sequence: CDR1 SQVTM, CDR2 ANQGSEA. V was pared by 7 bases and J by 0 bases, with 10 bases between. On this clone itself: What it recognizes is unknown.

It was cDNA, reverse transcribed from extracted RNA, that served as the sequencing template. Assay: immunoSEQ multiplex PCR; the TCRdb copy retains only in-frame clones and omits some. This sample has fewer than 200,000 clones, with 67% found just once. Peripheral blood, together with lesional scalp punch biopsies, was collected from alopecia areata patients. The sample here was CD8+ T cells sorted from blood, taken at week 0. The V call is TRBV29-1, the J call TRBJ1-3; D call uncertain. The clonotype was recovered from a human donor with alopecia areata. CDR3 sequence reads: CSAIGGSGNTIYF. CDR3 sequence (DNA): TGCAGCGCCATCGGAGGCTCTGGAAACACCATATATTTT.